This T cell receptor beta chain was found in a study of cytomegalovirus exposure and HLA in healthy donors. Notes on the study in general: As was reported, the classifier diagnosed cytomegalovirus status with high specificity and sensitivity.

The PCR ran on 60 Vbeta and 13 Jbeta primers. The repertoire was sequenced with immunoSEQ multiplex PCR; TCRdb's copy has only in-frame clones and lacks some. The sample records under 150,000 clones, 79% being singletons. With respect to this clone: What it binds is unknown.

V was pared by 0 bases and J by 0 bases, with 6 bases between. CDR3 length: 15 residues. Germline CDR1 and CDR2: SGHNT and YYREEE (reference sequence). The chain recombines TRBV5-4 with TRBJ2-2; no definite D call. The sequenced sample was PBMCs. The sequence derives from a male donor in good health and CMV-seronegative. As DNA, the CDR3 is TGTGCCAGCAGCTTGGACAGTGCGAACACCGGGGAGCTGTTTTTT. It translates to CASSLDSANTGELFF. The complete variable domain, with remaining parts taken from reference TRBV5-4 and TRBJ2-2, reads ETGVTQSPTHLIKTRGQQVTLRCSSQSGHNTVSWYQQALGQGPQFIFQYYREEENGRGNFPPRFSGLQFPNYSSELNVNALELDDSALYLCASSLDSANTGELFFGEGSRLTVL.